This TCR beta chain was obtained from a study of a mutant IDH1 vaccine in newly diagnosed glioma. For the study at large: Investigators started vaccination 4-6 weeks after radiotherapy alone, or with temozolomide cycles. Of treated patients, around 60% were men and about 38% women, averaging roughly 40 years.

Study results and caveats: Across multiple MHC alleles, almost 95% of patients had vaccine-induced responses.

Time point here: week 47, end of study. Every single dose of the vaccine, 300 ug of mutant IDH1 20-mer peptide, came with topical imiquimod. Produced via immunoSEQ multiplex PCR; TCRdb's table is partial and in-frame only. The sample has 40,000 or so clones, less than 85% seen once. Comment on this clone: Its antigen remains unknown.

Here the sequenced sample was PBMCs, taken from a glioma patient whose treatment included an IDH1 peptide vaccine. The sequence was obtained from a man aged 18 to 29 with glioma. Some clones in this sample may be carry-over from other donors' samples.

CDR3 DNA: TGTGCCTGGAGTGTACTAAATTGGGGGGGCCGCGAGCAGTACTTC. Translated, it gives CAWSVLNWGGREQYF. The gene calls are TRBV30 and TRBJ2-7; a weak D match, TRBD2 (7 bases). Trimming stripped 0 bases from V and 6 bases from J, with 18 bases between. The CDR3 consists of 15 residues. Germline V gives CDR1 GTSNPN, CDR2 SVGIG (reference sequence).